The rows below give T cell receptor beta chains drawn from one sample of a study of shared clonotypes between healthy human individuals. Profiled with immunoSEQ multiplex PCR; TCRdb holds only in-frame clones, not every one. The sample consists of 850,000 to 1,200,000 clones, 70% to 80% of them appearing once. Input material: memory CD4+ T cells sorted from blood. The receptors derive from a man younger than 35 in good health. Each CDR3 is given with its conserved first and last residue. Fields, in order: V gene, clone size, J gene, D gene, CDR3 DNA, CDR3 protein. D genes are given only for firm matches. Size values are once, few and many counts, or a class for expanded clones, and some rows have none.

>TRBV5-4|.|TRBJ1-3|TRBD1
TGTGCCAGCAGCTCCTCAGGGGGAAAAGGTGGAAACACCATATATTTT
CASSSSGGKGGNTIYF
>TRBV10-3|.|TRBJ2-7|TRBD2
TGTGCCATCAGTGAGTCAGGGCTAGCGGGAGCCGAGCAGTACTTC
CAISESGLAGAEQYF
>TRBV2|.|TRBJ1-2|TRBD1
TGTGCCAGCAGTGGTCGGACAGGTTACTATGGCTACACCTTC
CASSGRTGYYGYTF
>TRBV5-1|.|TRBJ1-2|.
TGCGCCAGCGCCGCCAGGGGCGCCAACTATGGCTACACCTTC
CASAARGANYGYTF
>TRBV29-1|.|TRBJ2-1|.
TGCAGCGTTGAAGATTCACTGGAGGGGGAGCAGTTCTTC
CSVEDSLEGEQFF
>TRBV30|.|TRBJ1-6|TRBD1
TGTGCCTGGAATCCAACAGGGGATTATTCACCCCTCCACTTT
CAWNPTGDYSPLHF
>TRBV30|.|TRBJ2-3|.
TGTGCCTGGAGTCTAACCCCGGGGAAGAGCACAGATACGCAGTATTTT
CAWSLTPGKSTDTQYF
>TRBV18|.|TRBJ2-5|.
TGTGCCAGCTCACCACCGGGCAGAGAGACCCAGTACTTC
CASSPPGRETQYF
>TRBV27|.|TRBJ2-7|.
TGTGCCAGCAGTCGGGACCCCTCCTACGAGCAGTACTTC
CASSRDPSYEQYF
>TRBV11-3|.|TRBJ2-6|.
TGTGCCAGCAGCCAAGGAGGGAGCGGGGCCAACGTCCTGACTTTC
CASSQGGSGANVLTF
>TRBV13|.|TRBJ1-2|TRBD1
TGTGCCAGCAGCCCTAGACAGGGGCCGAACTATGGCTACACCTTC
CASSPRQGPNYGYTF
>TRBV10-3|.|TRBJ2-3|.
TGTGCCATCAGTGAGTGGATGGAGAGCACAGATACGCAGTATTTT
CAISEWMESTDTQYF
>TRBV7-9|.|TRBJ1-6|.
TGTGCCAGCAGCTTAGGAGGCATTTCACCCCTCCACTTT
CASSLGGISPLHF
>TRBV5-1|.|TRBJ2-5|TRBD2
TGCGCCAGCAGCTTGGCGGCTAGCGGGGGAGCCGAGACCCAGTACTTC
CASSLAASGGAETQYF
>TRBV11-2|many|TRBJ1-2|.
TGTGCCAGCAGCGAGGGTCTTTTGTCTGGCTACACCTTC
CASSEGLLSGYTF
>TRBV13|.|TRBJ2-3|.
TGTGCCAGCAGCCTCCCCGGATACTGGGGAAGCACAGATACGCAGTATTTT
CASSLPGYWGSTDTQYF
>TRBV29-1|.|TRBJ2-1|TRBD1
TGCAGCGTTGTACCCGACAGGGGGCTGTACAATGAGCAGTTCTTC
CSVVPDRGLYNEQFF
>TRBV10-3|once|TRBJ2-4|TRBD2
TGTGCCATCAGCGAGACTAGCGGGAGGGCTAAACCAGAAAACATTCAGTACTTC
CAISETSGRAKPENIQYF
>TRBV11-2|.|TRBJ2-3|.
TGTGCCAGCAGCCCCCAAGGGGGATATGGCACAGATACGCAGTATTTT
CASSPQGGYGTDTQYF
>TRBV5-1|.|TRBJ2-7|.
TGCGCCAGCAATAGGGACGGAACCTACGAGCAGTACTTC
CASNRDGTYEQYF
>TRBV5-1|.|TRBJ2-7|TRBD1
TGCGCCAGCAGCACGGGACAGGGGTACGAGCAGTACTTC
CASSTGQGYEQYF
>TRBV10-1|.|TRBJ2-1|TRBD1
TGCGCCAGCAGTCAGGACAGGGGATCCTACAATGAGCAGTTCTTC
CASSQDRGSYNEQFF
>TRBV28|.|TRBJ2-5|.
TGTGCCAGCAGTTTATGGACAGGTAACCAAGAGACCCAGTACTTC
CASSLWTGNQETQYF
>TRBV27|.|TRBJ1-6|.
TGTGCCAGCAGTTTTGAGGGAGATAATTCACCCCTCCACTTT
CASSFEGDNSPLHF
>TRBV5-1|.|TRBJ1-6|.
TGCGCCAGCAGCTTGGCCATAGGGGACACGAGCTCCTATAATTCACCCCTCCACTTT
CASSLAIGDTSSYNSPLHF
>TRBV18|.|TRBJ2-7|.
TGTGCCAGCTGCGAGACTCAGGGGCTGGGCGAGCAGTACTTC
CASCETQGLGEQYF
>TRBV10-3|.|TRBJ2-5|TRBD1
TGTGCCACCATGGACAGGGGACAAGAGACCCAGTACTTC
CATMDRGQETQYF
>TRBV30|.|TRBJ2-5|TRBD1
TGTGCCGGTGACAGGGGCCTCCAAGAGACCCAGTACTTC
CAGDRGLQETQYF
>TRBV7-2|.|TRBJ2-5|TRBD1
TGTGCCAGCAGCGAAGGGACAGGGGGGGAAGAGACCCAGTACTTC
CASSEGTGGEETQYF
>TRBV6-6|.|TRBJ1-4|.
TGTGCCGCCCAGTTAGGGGTTAAGGAAAAACTGTTTTTT
CAAQLGVKEKLFF
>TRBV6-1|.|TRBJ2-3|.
TGTGCCAGCAGTGAAACCCCTAGCGCGGCAGATACGCAGTATTTT
CASSETPSAADTQYF
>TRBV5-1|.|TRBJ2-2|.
TGCGCCAGCAGCTTGGGAGATGTCGGGGAGCTGTTTTTT
CASSLGDVGELFF
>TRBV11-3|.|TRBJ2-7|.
TGTGCCAGCAGCTTAGACGGTTACGAGCAGTACTTC
CASSLDGYEQYF
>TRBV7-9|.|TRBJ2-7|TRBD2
TGTGCCAGCAGCCGCGGGGCGGGGGGGCACGAGCAGTACTTC
CASSRGAGGHEQYF
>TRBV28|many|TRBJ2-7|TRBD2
TGTGCCAGCATGGGGGGGGACCCCTACGAGCAGTACTTC
CASMGGDPYEQYF
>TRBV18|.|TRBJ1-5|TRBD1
TGTGCCAGCTCCGAACAGGGGGCGAACAATCAGCCCCAGCATTTT
CASSEQGANNQPQHF
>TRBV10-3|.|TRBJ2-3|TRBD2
TGTGCCATCAGTGAGTCAGGATCTAGCGGGGGGCCGGATACGCAGTATTTT
CAISESGSSGGPDTQYF
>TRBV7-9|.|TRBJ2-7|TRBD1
TGTGCCAGCAGCCAGGGACAGGGGTCGTACGAGCAGTACTTC
CASSQGQGSYEQYF
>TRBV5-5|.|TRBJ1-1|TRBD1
TGTGCCAGCAGCTTGGACAGGGGGAAGAACACTGAAGCTTTCTTT
CASSLDRGKNTEAFF
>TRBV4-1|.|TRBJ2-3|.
TGCGCCAGCAGCCAAGATGGCAGTGGCGGAAGCACAGATACGCAGTATTTT
CASSQDGSGGSTDTQYF
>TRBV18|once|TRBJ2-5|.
TGTGCCAGCTCACCACCTAATCAACAGGGCCAAGAGACCCAGTACTTC
CASSPPNQQGQETQYF
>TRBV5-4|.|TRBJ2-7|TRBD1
TGTGCCAGCAGCTTGGGACAGGGCTCTCGCGAGCAGTACTTC
CASSLGQGSREQYF
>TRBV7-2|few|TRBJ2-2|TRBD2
TGTGCCAGCAGACGTACTAGCGGGAGGACAAACACCGGGGAGCTGTTTTTT
CASRRTSGRTNTGELFF
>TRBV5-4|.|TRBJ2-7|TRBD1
TGTGCCAGCAGTTGGGACAGGGCAATTTCCTACGAGCAGTACTTC
CASSWDRAISYEQYF
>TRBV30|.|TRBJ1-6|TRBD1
TGTGCCTGGAGTCAACAGGGGGGGGGACCCCTCCACTTT
CAWSQQGGGPLHF
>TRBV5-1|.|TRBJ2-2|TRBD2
TGCGCCAGCAGCCTGGAACTAGCGGGGGGCACCGGGGAGCTGTTTTTT
CASSLELAGGTGELFF
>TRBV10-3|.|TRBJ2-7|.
TGTGCCATCAGTAACCGGGACGGACCCTACGAGCAGTACTTC
CAISNRDGPYEQYF
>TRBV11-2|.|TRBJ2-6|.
TGTGCCAGCAGCTCCCGAGAGGCTGGGGCCAACGTCCTGACTTTC
CASSSREAGANVLTF
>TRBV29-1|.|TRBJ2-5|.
TGCAGCGGCATTTACGGGGAGACCCAGTACTTC
CSGIYGETQYF
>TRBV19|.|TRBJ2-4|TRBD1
TGTGCCAGTAGTGCCCGATTTCCGGGACAGGGGGCCCTAGCCAAAAACATTCAGTACTTC
CASSARFPGQGALAKNIQYF
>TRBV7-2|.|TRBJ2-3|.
TGTGCCAGCAGCTTAGTAGTGGGAGGAGGCACAGATACGCAGTATTTT
CASSLVVGGGTDTQYF
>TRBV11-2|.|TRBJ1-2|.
TGTGCCAGCAGCTTAGAGGCAGGGATATATGGCTACACCTTC
CASSLEAGIYGYTF
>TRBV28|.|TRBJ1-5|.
TGTGCCAGCAGTAGGGGCGGGGGAACGGGTCAGCCCCAGCATTTT
CASSRGGGTGQPQHF
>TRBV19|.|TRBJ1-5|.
TGTGCCAGTAGTCCCCTCCAGAACAGAGGTCAGCCCCAGCATTTT
CASSPLQNRGQPQHF
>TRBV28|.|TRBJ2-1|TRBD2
TGTGCCAGCAGTCGGGGACTAGCGGGAGGATACCCCTACAATGAGCAGTTCTTC
CASSRGLAGGYPYNEQFF